This passage covers 18 T cell receptor beta chains from one sample sequenced in a study of molecular identifiers for immune sequencing clone quantification. TCRdb re-called the PCR reads through MiXCR, storing one row per CDR3 protein. In the table there are roughly 90,000 distinct CDR3 sequences, roughly 19% of which are singletons. Sample: naive CD8+ T cells from blood, with Jurkat cell RNA spiked in. Subset here: FACS-sorted CD8+CD4-CCR7+CD45RA+ naive T cells. These receptors were obtained from a human donor in good health. Some libraries in this study had Jurkat cell RNA spiked in.

This clonotype was detected many times. V usage is TRBV7-9 and J usage is TRBJ2-5, with TRBD2 as a possible D gene (5 bases). Germline V gives CDR1 SEHNR, CDR2 FQNEAQ (reference sequence). V dropped 5 bases and J dropped 1 base, with 11 bases sitting between them. The CDR3 runs 14 residues. The CDR3 region has the DNA TGTGCCAGCAGCCTCAGCGGATTCCAAGAGACCCAGTACTTC. Translating gives CASSLSGFQETQYF.

This clonotype has ten or more counts. V is TRBV6-6 and J is TRBJ2-4; TRBD2 might be the D (6 bases). With 5 bases removed from V and 1 base from J, the gap between germline ends came to 12 bases. The CDR3 has 15 amino acids. The germline V gene encodes CDR1 MNHNY and CDR2 SVGAGI (reference sequence). The CDR3 sequence is CASSRSGGAKNIQYF. The CDR3 bases are TGTGCCAGCAGTCGCTCTGGGGGGGCCAAAAACATTCAGTACTTC.

This clonotype was counted at least ten times. The chain employs TRBV6-2 or TRBV6-3 and TRBJ2-7; D is ambiguous. CDR1 MNHEY and CDR2 SVGEGT come from the germline V gene. CDR3 size: 14 residues. With 6 bases removed from V and 7 bases from J, the gap between germline ends came to 19 bases. As DNA, the CDR3 is TGTGCCAGCAGCCTAACGGGCCTCCTCACGGAGCAGTACTTC. It codes for CASSLTGLLTEQYF.

This clonotype was observed a handful of times. This may stem from a read error, because a much larger clone lies one nucleotide away. The chain combines TRBV4-3 with TRBJ2-4; TRBD2 is a possible D gene (5 bases). The V gene lost 4 bases and the J gene lost 0 bases, with 13 bases spanning the gap. CDR3 size: 16 residues. Germline V gene lookup returns CDR1 LGHNA and CDR2 YSLEER. The CDR3: CASSRDAGLAKNIQYF. In nucleotides, the CDR3 is TGCGCCAGCAGCCGAGATGCCGGACTAGCCAAAAACATTCAGTACTTC.

There are many counts of this clonotype. The genes are TRBV28 and TRBJ2-7, with D perhaps matching TRBD2 (5 bases). The V gene's germline CDR1 is MDHEN and CDR2 SYDVKM. The CDR3 spans 12 residues. Deletions cut 6 bases from V and 6 bases from J, with 12 bases between. The CDR3 region has the DNA TGTGCCAGCAGCCTCGCGGAGGCCGAGCAGTACTTC. Residues: CASSLAEAEQYF.

Ten or more counts support this clonotype. This sequence joins TRBV6-5 and TRBJ2-5, with no clear D. The germline gives CDR1 MNHEY, CDR2 SVGAGI. CDR3 size: 14 residues. Trimming took off 2 bases at V and 1 base at J, with 8 bases between the two ends. For the CDR3, the DNA is TGTGCCAGCAGTTACATCCACAGCCAAGAGACCCAGTACTTC. Translation: CASSYIHSQETQYF.

The sample holds many counts of this clonotype. The V call is TRBV4-3, the J call TRBJ2-3, with 8 bases aligning to TRBD1. Trimming cost V 0 bases and J 1 base; bases outside gene matches: 0. CDR3 size: 15 residues. Germline V gene lookup returns CDR1 LGHNA and CDR2 YSLEER. The CDR3 region is CASSQETGGTDTQYF. The CDR3 nucleotides read TGCGCCAGCAGCCAAGAGACAGGGGGCACAGATACGCAGTATTTT.

With regard to this clonotype: This may arise from a read error, as a much more abundant clone is one base away. The CDR3 nucleotides read TGTGCCAGCAGTTTAGAAGGCCGCCAAGAGACCCGGTACTTC. This gives the protein CASSLEGRQETRYF. This rearrangement joins TRBV28 to TRBJ2-5; unclear D gene. Germline loops: CDR1 MDHEN, CDR2 SYDVKM. This CDR3 has 14 amino acids.

This clonotype came up many times. The chain is built from TRBV19 and TRBJ1-1; a possible D gene is TRBD1 (5 bases). This CDR3 is 13 amino acids long. In germline, CDR1 is LNHDA, CDR2 SQIVND (reference sequence). Trimming took off 5 bases at V and 5 bases at J, with 12 bases between the two ends. In DNA, the CDR3 is TGTGCCAGTAGTCCCGGGGGGGGGACTGAAGCTTTCTTT. Translating gives CASSPGGGTEAFF.

The chain couples TRBV5-6 to TRBJ2-3; TRBD2 aligns across 12 bases. CDR3 length: 17 residues. Germline-derived CDR1 and CDR2 are SGHDT and YYEEEE. Trimming took 0 bases from V and 2 from J; bases not matched to a gene: 4. The CDR3 here is CASSLGLAGGSTDTQYF. The CDR3, as DNA: TGTGCCAGCAGCTTGGGGCTAGCGGGAGGGTCCACAGATACGCAGTATTTT.

This clonotype was seen ten or more times. This sequence joins TRBV10-3 and TRBJ1-1; TRBD1 agrees at 10 bases. With 4 bases clipped from V and 0 bases from J, the junction kept 5 bases outside the gene matches. This CDR3 has 16 amino acids. Germline-derived CDR1 and CDR2 are ENHRY and SYGVKD. The CDR3 here is CAISGTGTGVNTEAFF. Written as DNA, the CDR3 is TGTGCCATCAGTGGGACTGGGACAGGGGTGAACACTGAAGCTTTCTTT.

This clonotype was seen more than once but under ten times. A much larger clonotype is one base distant, so this may be a read error. The rearrangement joins TRBV7-9 to TRBJ2-3; the match to TRBD1 covers 8 bases. Germline CDR1 and CDR2: SEHNR and FQNEAQ (reference sequence). The CDR3 consists of 16 residues. The CDR3 DNA follows: TGTGCCGGCAGCTTACTTCCGGGACAGGCCACAGATACGCAGTATTTT. It encodes CAGSLLPGQATDTQYF.

On this clonotype: A much more abundant neighbour one base away suggests this may be a read error. The chain employs TRBV12-3 or TRBV12-4 and TRBJ1-5; the D is unclear. There are 12 residues in the CDR3. CDR3 sequence (DNA): TGTGCCAGCAGTCAACCCGTAGGGCCCCGGCATTTT. It yields the protein CASSQPVGPRHF.

In its sample, this clonotype was seen many times. The V call is TRBV5-1, the J call TRBJ1-1; 8 nucleotides line up with TRBD1. Per the germline V gene, CDR1 is SGHRS and CDR2 is YFSETQ. V lost 2 bases, J lost 5 bases, and 11 bases stayed unmatched. The CDR3 has 16 amino acids. The CDR3 sequence is CASSLNSRGLITEAFF. The CDR3 DNA reads TGCGCCAGCAGCTTAAATTCCAGGGGGCTGATAACTGAAGCTTTCTTT.

This clonotype showed up many times. J is TRBJ2-5 and V is TRBV6-5, with TRBD2 identical over 14 bases. V shed 2 bases, J shed 4 bases, and the junction held 0 bases outside the gene matches. Germline loops: CDR1 MNHEY, CDR2 SVGAGI. The CDR3 extends over 15 amino acids. The CDR3 is CASSYGTSGRETQYF. CDR3 coding DNA: TGTGCCAGCAGTTACGGGACTAGCGGGAGAGAGACCCAGTACTTC.

The chain uses TRBV19 and TRBJ2-1; D is undetermined. This CDR3 is 15 amino acids long. The germline V and J ends were trimmed by 3 bases and 6 bases, with 15 bases remaining between them. Germline V gene sequence: CDR1 LNHDA, CDR2 SQIVND (reference sequence). The CDR3 nucleotides read TGTGCCAGTAGTATGGTCCAACCAACAAGCAATGAGCAGTTCTTC. Translation gives CASSMVQPTSNEQFF. Drawing the rest from reference TRBV19 and TRBJ2-1, the complete variable domain is DGGITQSPKYLFRKEGQNVTLSCEQNLNHDAMYWYRQDPGQGLRLIYYSQIVNDFQKGDIAEGYSVSREKKESFPLTVTSAQKNPTAFYLCASSMVQPTSNEQFFGPGTRLTVL.

The chain uses TRBV6-2 or TRBV6-3 and TRBJ2-3; 8 nucleotides match TRBD2. The CDR3 extends over 15 amino acids. CDR1 and CDR2 from the germline V gene are MNHEY and SVGEGT. J was trimmed by 4 bases and V by 2 bases; bases with no gene match: 5. For the CDR3, the DNA is TGTGCCAGCAGTTACGTCGGGGGGGCATCAGATACGCAGTATTTT. Translation gives CASSYVGGASDTQYF.

Many counts were recorded for this clonotype. This rearrangement joins TRBV4-2 to TRBJ2-7, with D hard to call. Germline CDR1 and CDR2: LGHNA and YNFKEQ. Trimming stripped 0 bases from V and 2 bases from J, with 2 bases between. The CDR3 is 12 residues long. The CDR3 DNA reads TGTGCCAGCAGCCAAGATGCCTACGAGCAGTACTTC. Its translation: CASSQDAYEQYF.